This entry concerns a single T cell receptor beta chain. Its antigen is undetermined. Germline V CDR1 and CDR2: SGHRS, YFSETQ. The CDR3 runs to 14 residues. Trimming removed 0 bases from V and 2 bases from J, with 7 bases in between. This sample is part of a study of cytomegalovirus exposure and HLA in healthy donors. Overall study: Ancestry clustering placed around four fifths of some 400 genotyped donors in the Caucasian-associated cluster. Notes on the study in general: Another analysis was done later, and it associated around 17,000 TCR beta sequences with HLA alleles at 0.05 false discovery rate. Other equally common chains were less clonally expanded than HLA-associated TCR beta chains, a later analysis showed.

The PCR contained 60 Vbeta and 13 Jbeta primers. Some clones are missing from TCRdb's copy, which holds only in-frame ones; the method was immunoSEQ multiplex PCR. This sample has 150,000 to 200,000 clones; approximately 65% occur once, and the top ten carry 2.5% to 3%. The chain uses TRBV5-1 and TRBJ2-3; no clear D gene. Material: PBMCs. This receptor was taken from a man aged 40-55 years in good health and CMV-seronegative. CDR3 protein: CASSLDTSTDTQYF. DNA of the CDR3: TGCGCCAGCAGCTTGGACACCTCCACAGATACGCAGTATTTT.